This T cell receptor beta chain was identified during a study of blood T cell repertoires in COVID-19. The germline V gene has CDR1 LNHDA and CDR2 SQIVND (reference sequence). CDR3 length equals 14 residues. Trimming removed 0 bases at V and 2 bases at J, with 5 bases between. Under the authors' procedure: Amplification of reference gene primers provided the estimated nucleated cell counts. Generated by immunoSEQ multiplex PCR, the TCRdb table keeps only in-frame clones and is missing some. V and J calls and clone size are given by that table; D and trimming were obtained from the DNA. The sample has tens of thousands of clones, more than 70% seen once.

The specimen was peripheral blood. This receptor was taken from a woman aged 80 or over with acute or convalescent COVID-19. This chain connects TRBV19 to TRBJ1-3; no clear D gene. For the CDR3, the DNA is TGTGCCAGTAGTATAGAGGCGGCTGGAAACACCATATATTTT. Protein sequence: CASSIEAAGNTIYF.